This T cell receptor beta chain came from a study of T cell repertoires in cytomegalovirus infection. This CDR3 has 13 residues. Germline V CDR1 and CDR2: SSHAT, FNYEAQ (reference sequence). V dropped 5 bases and J dropped 4; count of bases not matched to a gene: 3. TCRdb analysed the reads with MiXCR anew, one entry per CDR3 protein. The data hold about 320,000 distinct CDR3 sequences, with 8% to 10% observed a single time. The sequence was obtained from a human donor in good health (CMV status not recorded). Some clones in this sample may be carry-over from other donors' samples. The rearrangement links TRBV7-7 to TRBJ2-5, with TRBD2 matching 8 bases. Sample: PBMCs. Here the CDR3 DNA reads TGTGCCAGCAGCGTGGGACTAGGAGAGACCCAGTACTTC. As protein: CASSVGLGETQYF.